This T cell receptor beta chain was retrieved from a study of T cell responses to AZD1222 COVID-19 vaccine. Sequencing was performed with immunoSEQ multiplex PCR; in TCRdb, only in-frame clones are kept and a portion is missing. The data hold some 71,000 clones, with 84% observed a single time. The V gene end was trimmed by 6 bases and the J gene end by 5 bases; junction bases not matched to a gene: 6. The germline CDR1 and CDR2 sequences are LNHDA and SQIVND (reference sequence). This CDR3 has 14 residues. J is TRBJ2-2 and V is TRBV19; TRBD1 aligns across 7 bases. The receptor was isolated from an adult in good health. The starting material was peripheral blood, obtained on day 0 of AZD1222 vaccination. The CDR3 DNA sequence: TGTGCCAGTAGAGTAGGGGGCAATACCGGGGAGCTGTTTTTT. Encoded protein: CASRVGGNTGELFF.